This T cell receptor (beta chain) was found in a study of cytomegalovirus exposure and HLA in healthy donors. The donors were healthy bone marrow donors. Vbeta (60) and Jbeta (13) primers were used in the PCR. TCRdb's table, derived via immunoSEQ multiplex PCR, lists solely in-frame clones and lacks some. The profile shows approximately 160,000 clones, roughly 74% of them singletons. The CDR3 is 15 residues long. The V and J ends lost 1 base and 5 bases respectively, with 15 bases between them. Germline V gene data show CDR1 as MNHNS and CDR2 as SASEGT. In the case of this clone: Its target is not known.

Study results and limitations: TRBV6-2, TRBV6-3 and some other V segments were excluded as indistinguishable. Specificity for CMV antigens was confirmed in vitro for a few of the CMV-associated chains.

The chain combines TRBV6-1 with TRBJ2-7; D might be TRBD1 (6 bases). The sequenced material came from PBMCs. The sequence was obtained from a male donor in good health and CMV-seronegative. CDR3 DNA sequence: TGTGCCAGCAGTGAAGAGGCAGGGGCGATAAACGAGCAGTACTTC. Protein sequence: CASSEEAGAINEQYF.